These 27 T cell receptor beta chains came from one sample sequenced in a study of blood T cell repertoires in COVID-19. Measured with immunoSEQ multiplex PCR; TCRdb has only the in-frame clones, and not every one. The table records tens of thousands of clones, roughly 89% of them present only once. The specimen was peripheral blood. All receptors derive from a man in his forties or fifties with COVID-19, enrolled during active disease.

This chain connects TRBV5-1 to TRBJ2-4, with a weak D call TRBD2 (5 bases). The ends were cut back, 2 bases at V and 1 base at J, with 13 bases in the middle. CDR1 and CDR2 from the germline V gene are SGHRS and YFSETQ. The CDR3 spans 16 residues. CDR3 DNA: TGCGCCAGCAGCTTATCCGGGGTTTCGGCCAAAAACATTCAGTACTTC. Translated: CASSLSGVSAKNIQYF.

V gene TRBV25-1 combines with J gene TRBJ2-6; TRBD1 matches 10 bases. V lost 2 bases to trimming and J lost 2 bases; unmatched junction nucleotides: 3. Germline CDR1 and CDR2: MGHDK and SYGVNS. This CDR3 region has 17 residues. CDR3 residues: CASSEGQGVTGANVLTF. Here the CDR3 DNA reads TGTGCCAGCAGTGAAGGACAGGGGGTAACTGGGGCCAACGTCCTGACTTTC.

This clone was seen only once. The rearrangement links TRBV9 to TRBJ2-3; 15 nucleotides line up with TRBD2. The CDR3 consists of 18 residues. V lost 0 bases and J lost 2; bases outside the gene matches: 4. Germline values: CDR1 SGDLS, CDR2 YYNGEE. The CDR3 spells CASSVGTSGGANTDTQYF. Written as DNA, the CDR3 is TGTGCCAGCAGCGTAGGGACTAGCGGGGGGGCAAACACAGATACGCAGTATTTT.

The rearrangement uses TRBV6-5 and TRBJ1-1; no clear D. This CDR3 spans 13 amino acids. CDR1 and CDR2 (germline): MNHEY, SVGAGI. Trimming left V 2 bases short and J 2 bases short, with 6 bases between. CDR3 amino acids: CASSYARNTEAFF. The DNA of the CDR3 is TGTGCCAGCAGTTACGCGCGTAACACTGAAGCTTTCTTT.

The chain employs TRBV3-1 (or the pseudogene TRBV3-2) and TRBJ1-2; maybe TRBD1 (5 bases). The CDR3 is made up of 14 amino acids. Germline V CDR1 and CDR2: LGHDT, YNNKEL (reference sequence). Trimming removed 6 bases at V and 2 bases at J, with 13 bases between. The CDR3 is CASRPSTGNYGYTF. Written as DNA, the CDR3 is TGTGCCAGCAGACCTAGTACAGGCAACTATGGCTACACCTTC.

Note on this clone: One junction end disagrees with the germline gene, perhaps due to a read error. V and J are TRBV5-6 and TRBJ1-1, with D possibly TRBD1 on 6 matching bases. The CDR3 runs 11 residues. Germline CDR1 reads SGHDT; CDR2 reads YYEEEE. CDR3 region: CASSVSAGVSF. The CDR3 DNA reads TGTGCCAGCAGCGTAAGTGCAGGGGTTAGCTTT.

The chain uses TRBV21-1 and TRBJ2-1; no DNA check was done on the table's D call, TRBD1. TRBV21-1 is flagged as a pseudogene. The CDR3 extends over 16 amino acids. The CDR3 nucleotides are TGTGCCAGCAGCAAAGGGGGGACAGGGGATTCGGAAGAGCAGTTCTTC. As protein: CASSKGGTGDSEEQFF.

This sequence joins TRBV27 and TRBJ2-1, with 9 bases identical to TRBD2. The J segment lost 2 bases and the V segment lost 6 bases, leaving 8 bases of the junction unmatched. Looked up from germline, CDR1 is MNHEY and CDR2 is SMNVEV (reference sequence). This CDR3 has 16 amino acids. CDR3: CASSTDGTSPYNEQFF. The CDR3 bases are TGTGCCAGCAGCACCGACGGGACTAGCCCCTACAATGAGCAGTTCTTC.

This chain links TRBV28 with TRBJ1-4, with 7 bases that match TRBD1. The germline V gene has CDR1 MDHEN and CDR2 SYDVKM. J lost 4 bases, V lost 5 bases, and 4 bases had no gene match. This CDR3 has 14 amino acids. CDR3: CASSQQGNNEKLFF. DNA of the CDR3: TGTGCCAGCAGTCAACAGGGGAATAATGAAAAACTGTTTTTT.

The chain carries TRBV24-1 and TRBJ2-5; 10 bases line up with TRBD2. V was pared by 3 bases and J by 1 base, with 4 bases of the junction left unmatched. This CDR3 contains 16 residues. Germline CDR1 KGHDR, CDR2 SFDVKD. In DNA form, the CDR3 reads TGTGCCACCAGTGATCTGGCTAGCGGGGGCCAAGAGACCCAGTACTTC. It yields the protein CATSDLASGGQETQYF.

This sequence joins TRBV5-1 and TRBJ1-4; 9 nucleotides agree with TRBD1. The CDR3 extends over 13 amino acids. Germline V gene data show CDR1 as SGHRS and CDR2 as YFSETQ. Unmatched junction bases numbered 3, after V lost 4 bases and J lost 8 bases. DNA for the CDR3: TGCGCCAGCAGCCCGGGACAGGGCGAAAAACTGTTTTTT. It translates to CASSPGQGEKLFF. Based on the CDR3 plus reference TRBV5-1 and TRBJ1-4, the full variable domain is KAGVTQTPRYLIKTRGQQVTLSCSPISGHRSVSWYQQTPGQGLQFLFEYFSETQRNKGNFPGRFSGRQFSNSRSEMNVSTLELGDSALYLCASSPGQGEKLFFGSGTQLSVL.

Only one count was recorded for this clone. The J gene is TRBJ2-2, the V gene TRBV6-5; perhaps TRBD1 as D (6 bases). The ends were cut back, 5 bases at V and 4 bases at J, with 14 bases in the middle. The CDR3 has 15 amino acids. CDR1 MNHEY and CDR2 SVGAGI come from the germline V gene. DNA of the CDR3: TGTGCCAGCAGTATACAGGGAAGGGGCACCGGGGAGCTGTTTTTT. Amino acid sequence: CASSIQGRGTGELFF.

The V call is TRBV2, the J call TRBJ2-1, with TRBD2 identical over 8 bases. The CDR3 runs 15 residues. Per germline, CDR1 SNHLY and CDR2 FYNNEI. J was trimmed by 6 bases and V by 3 bases; bases with no gene match: 7. CDR3 in amino acids: CASSDPAGVINEQFF. The CDR3 nucleotides are TGTGCCAGCAGTGATCCAGCGGGAGTCATCAATGAGCAGTTCTTC.

V and J are TRBV5-6 and TRBJ1-2; possibly TRBD1 for D (6 bases). V was clipped by 0 bases and J by 6 bases, with 12 bases between them. This CDR3 region has 14 residues. Per the germline V gene, CDR1 is SGHDT and CDR2 is YYEEEE. The CDR3 region has the DNA TGTGCCAGCAGCTTGGCCGGACAGAGCGATGGCTACACCTTC. This translates into CASSLAGQSDGYTF.

J is TRBJ2-1 and V is TRBV5-4; 9 bases line up with TRBD2. This CDR3 spans 14 amino acids. The germline V gene encodes CDR1 SGHNT and CDR2 YYREEE (reference sequence). The V segment lost 3 bases and the J segment 7 bases; nucleotides outside the gene matches: 5. CDR3 residues: CASSSGTSRNEQFF. Here the CDR3 DNA reads TGTGCCAGCAGCTCCGGGACTAGCAGGAATGAGCAGTTCTTC.

J is TRBJ1-1 and V is TRBV4-1, with 8 bases aligning to TRBD1. J was trimmed by 5 bases and V by 4 bases; bases with no gene match: 3. The CDR3 is 13 amino acids. The germline V gene encodes CDR1 MGHRA and CDR2 YSYEKL. The CDR3 DNA reads TGCGCCAGCAGCCCAGGGGGCTGGACTGAAGCTTTCTTT. Translated, it gives CASSPGGWTEAFF.

The chain has TRBV5-6 and TRBJ2-5, with 11 bases aligning to TRBD2. The CDR3 spans 16 residues. Germline V CDR1 and CDR2: SGHDT, YYEEEE. The J segment lost 7 bases and the V segment lost 0 bases, leaving 8 bases of the junction unmatched. The chain's CDR3 is CASSLAGLADRGTQYF. Written as DNA, the CDR3 is TGTGCCAGCAGCTTGGCGGGACTAGCGGATCGAGGGACCCAGTACTTC.

This chain links TRBV15 with TRBJ1-6; D unresolved. Trimming removed 0 bases from V and 5 bases from J, with 11 bases in between. Germline loops: CDR1 LNHNV, CDR2 YYDKDF (reference sequence). This CDR3 spans 16 amino acids. The CDR3 region has the DNA TGTGCCACCAGCAGAGATGGAAATAGCAATAATTCACCCCTCCACTTT. Amino acids: CATSRDGNSNNSPLHF.

The V and J genes are TRBV30 and TRBJ1-5; D is ambiguous. The V gene lost 4 bases and the J gene lost 0 bases, with 7 bases spanning the gap. Germline V gene sequence: CDR1 GTSNPN, CDR2 SVGIG (reference sequence). This CDR3 has 13 residues. For the CDR3, the DNA is TGTGCCTGGACGTCAGATAGCAATCAGCCCCAGCATTTT. Amino acids: CAWTSDSNQPQHF.

The chain couples TRBV27 to TRBJ2-1; D call uncertain. Germline V CDR1 and CDR2: MNHEY, SMNVEV (reference sequence). V was clipped by 5 bases and J by 4 bases, with 18 bases between them. The CDR3 spans 16 residues. The CDR3 loop reads CASSLVSVSGYNEQFF. In DNA form, the CDR3 reads TGTGCCAGCAGTCTTGTATCAGTCAGTGGTTACAATGAGCAGTTCTTC.

This clone was seen a handful of times. The rearrangement links TRBV25-1 to TRBJ1-5; 8 bases match TRBD1. The CDR3 sequence is 15 residues long. The germline gives CDR1 MGHDK, CDR2 SYGVNS. V gave up 4 bases and J gave up 3 bases; unmatched junction bases: 5. CDR3 loop: CASSAGTGNNQPQHF. CDR3 in DNA: TGTGCCAGCAGTGCTGGGACAGGAAACAATCAGCCCCAGCATTTT.

The DNA for the CDR3 is TGTGCCAGCAGTCGGGACAGCCGAGACGAGCAGTACTTC. Translating gives CASSRDSRDEQYF. The rearrangement uses TRBV2 and TRBJ2-7; TRBD1 aligns across 7 bases. From germline, CDR1 is SNHLY and CDR2 FYNNEI. The trim removed 5 bases at V and 5 bases at J, leaving 6 bases unmatched. CDR3 length: 13 amino acids.

The gene calls are TRBV24-1 and TRBJ1-5; D uncertain. CDR3 size: 16 residues. With 3 bases removed from V and 0 bases from J, the gap between germline ends came to 11 bases. Germline-derived CDR1 and CDR2 are KGHDR and SFDVKD. The CDR3 DNA follows: TGTGCCACCAGTGATATACAGTGGAATAGCAATCAGCCCCAGCATTTT. Encoded protein: CATSDIQWNSNQPQHF.

V gene TRBV24-1 combines with J gene TRBJ1-5; possible D gene TRBD1, 5 bases. The CDR3 runs to 14 residues. In germline, CDR1 is KGHDR, CDR2 SFDVKD. The V gene lost 10 bases and the J gene lost 1 base, with 13 bases spanning the gap. The DNA of the CDR3 is TGTGCCACTTCCAGGGAGGGCAGCAATCAGCCCCAGCATTTT. Its translation is CATSREGSNQPQHF.

In this sample, this clone turned up a few times. The CDR3 coding sequence is TGTGCCATCAGCGACAGGGCCTCCTACGAGCAGTACTTC. Encoded protein: CAISDRASYEQYF. This rearrangement joins TRBV10-3 to TRBJ2-7; 7 positions agree with TRBD1. V shed 6 bases and J 0 bases; nucleotides not matched to a gene: 2. Germline assignment: CDR1 ENHRY and CDR2 SYGVKD. This CDR3 spans 13 amino acids.

The chain uses TRBV18 and TRBJ2-5; 10 bases match TRBD1. CDR1 and CDR2 from the germline V gene are KGHSH and LQKENI. The J segment lost 3 bases and the V segment lost 5 bases, leaving 9 bases of the junction unmatched. The length of the CDR3 is 16 residues. CDR3 amino acids: CASSELDRGREETQYF. CDR3 bases: TGTGCCAGCTCAGAGCTCGACAGGGGGCGGGAAGAGACCCAGTACTTC. Based on the CDR3 plus reference TRBV18 and TRBJ2-5, the full variable domain is NAGVMQNPRHLVRRRGQEARLRCSPMKGHSHVYWYRQLPEEGLKFMVYLQKENIIDESGMPKERFSAEFPKEGPSILRIQQVVRGDSAAYFCASSELDRGREETQYFGPGTRLLVL.

This rearrangement joins TRBV11-3 to TRBJ2-3, with 14 positions matching TRBD2. Germline V gives CDR1 SGHNT, CDR2 YENEEA. The CDR3 contains 19 residues. The J segment lost 1 base and the V segment lost 7 bases, leaving 13 bases of the junction unmatched. CDR3 loop: CASKGAGLAGDHGTDTQYF. The CDR3 DNA sequence: TGTGCCAGCAAGGGAGCGGGACTAGCGGGAGATCACGGCACAGATACGCAGTATTTT.